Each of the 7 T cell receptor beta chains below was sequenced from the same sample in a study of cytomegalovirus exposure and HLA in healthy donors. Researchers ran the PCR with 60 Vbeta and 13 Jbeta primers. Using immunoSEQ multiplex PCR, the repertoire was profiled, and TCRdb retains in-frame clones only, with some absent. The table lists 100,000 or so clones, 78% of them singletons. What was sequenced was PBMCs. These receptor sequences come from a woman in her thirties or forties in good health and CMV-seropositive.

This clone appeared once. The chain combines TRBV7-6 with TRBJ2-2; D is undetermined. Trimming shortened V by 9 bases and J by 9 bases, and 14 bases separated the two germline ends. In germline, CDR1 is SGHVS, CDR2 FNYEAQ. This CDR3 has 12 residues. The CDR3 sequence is CASSNRFRELFF. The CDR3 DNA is TGTGCCAGTTCAAATCGGTTCCGGGAGCTGTTTTTT.

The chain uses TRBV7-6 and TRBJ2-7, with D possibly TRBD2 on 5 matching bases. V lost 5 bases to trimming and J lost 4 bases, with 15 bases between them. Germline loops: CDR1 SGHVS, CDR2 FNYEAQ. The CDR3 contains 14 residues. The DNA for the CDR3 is TGTGCCAGCAGCCCTGTCGGCGGCGGGTACGAGCAGTACTTC. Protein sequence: CASSPVGGGYEQYF.

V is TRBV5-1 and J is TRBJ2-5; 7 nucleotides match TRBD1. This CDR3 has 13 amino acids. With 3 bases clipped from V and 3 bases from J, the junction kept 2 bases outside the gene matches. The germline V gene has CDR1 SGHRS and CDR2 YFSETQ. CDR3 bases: TGCGCCAGCAGCTCCCAGGGGGAAGAGACCCAGTACTTC. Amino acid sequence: CASSSQGEETQYF.

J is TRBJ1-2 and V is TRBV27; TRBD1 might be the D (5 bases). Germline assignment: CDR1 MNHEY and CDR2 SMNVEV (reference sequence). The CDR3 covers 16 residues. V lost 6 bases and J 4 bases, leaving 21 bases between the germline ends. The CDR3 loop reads CASSRSPSRGGYGYTF. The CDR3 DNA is TGTGCCAGCAGCCGAAGTCCCTCGCGGGGGGGCTATGGCTACACCTTC.

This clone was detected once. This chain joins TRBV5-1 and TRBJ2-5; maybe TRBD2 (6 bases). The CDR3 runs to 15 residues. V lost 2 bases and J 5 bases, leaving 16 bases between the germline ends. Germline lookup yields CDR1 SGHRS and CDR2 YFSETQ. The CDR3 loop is CASSLRPGTSETQYF. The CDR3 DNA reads TGCGCCAGCAGCTTACGGCCCGGGACTTCCGAGACCCAGTACTTC.

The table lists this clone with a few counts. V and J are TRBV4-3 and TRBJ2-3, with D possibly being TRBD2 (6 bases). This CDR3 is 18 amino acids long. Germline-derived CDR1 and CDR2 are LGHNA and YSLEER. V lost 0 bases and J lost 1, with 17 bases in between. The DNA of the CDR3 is TGCGCCAGCAGCCAAGATTTACTACCCGGGACTCGCACAGATACGCAGTATTTT. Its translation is CASSQDLLPGTRTDTQYF.

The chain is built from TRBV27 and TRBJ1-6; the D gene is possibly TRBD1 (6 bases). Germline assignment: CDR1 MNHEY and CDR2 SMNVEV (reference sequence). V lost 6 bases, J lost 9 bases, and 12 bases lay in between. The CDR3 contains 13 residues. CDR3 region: CASRSGVSSPLHF. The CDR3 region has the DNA TGTGCCAGCAGGTCAGGGGTCAGTTCACCCCTCCACTTT.